This record concerns one TCR beta chain sequence. The V gene lost 5 bases and the J gene lost 8 bases, with 10 bases spanning the gap. This CDR3 region has 12 residues. CDR1 is SGHTA and CDR2 is FQGNSA in the germline V gene. The data originate from a study of blood T cell repertoires in COVID-19. Background on the study: COVID-19 samples, acute and convalescent, were from the United States, Italy and Spain. Sources were T cells, B-cell-depleted T cells, or PBMCs; the material itself was cDNA or gDNA.

Under the authors' procedure: Reference gene primer amplification gave nucleated cell count estimates. This table comes from immunoSEQ multiplex PCR, and its TCRdb copy is limited to in-frame clones, with some not included. V, J and clone size were drawn from that table, and D and trimming were deduced from the DNA. The sample includes some 100,000 clones, just under 95% of them seen just once. This chain links TRBV7-2 with TRBJ2-1; perhaps TRBD1 as D (5 bases). The origin of this receptor is a man aged 65-85 years with acute or convalescent COVID-19. The sequencing sample was made of peripheral blood. The CDR3 DNA is TGTGCCAGCAGCCCCAGGGTCGATGAGCAGTTCTTC. This translates into CASSPRVDEQFF.